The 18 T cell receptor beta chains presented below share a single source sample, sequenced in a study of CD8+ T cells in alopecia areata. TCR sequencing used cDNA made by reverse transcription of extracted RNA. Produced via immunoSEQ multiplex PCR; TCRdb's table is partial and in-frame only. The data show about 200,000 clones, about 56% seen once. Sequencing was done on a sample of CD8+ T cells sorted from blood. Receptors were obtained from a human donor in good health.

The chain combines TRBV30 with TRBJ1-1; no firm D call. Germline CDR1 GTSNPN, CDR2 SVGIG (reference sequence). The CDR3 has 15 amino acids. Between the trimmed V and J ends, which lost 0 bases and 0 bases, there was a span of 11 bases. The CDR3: CAWSVLGYMNTEAFF. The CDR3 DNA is TGTGCCTGGAGTGTACTGGGCTACATGAACACTGAAGCTTTCTTT. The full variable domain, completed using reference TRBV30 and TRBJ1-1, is SQTIHQWPATLVQPVGSPLSLECTVEGTSNPNLYWYRQAAGRGLQLLFYSVGIGQISSEVPQNLSASRPQDRQFILSSKKLLLSDSGFYLCAWSVLGYMNTEAFFGQGTRLTVV.

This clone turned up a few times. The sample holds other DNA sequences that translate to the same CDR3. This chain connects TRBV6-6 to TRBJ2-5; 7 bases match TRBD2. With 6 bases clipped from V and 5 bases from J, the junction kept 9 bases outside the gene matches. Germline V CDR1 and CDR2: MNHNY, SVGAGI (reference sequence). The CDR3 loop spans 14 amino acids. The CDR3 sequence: CASSVGGKGETQYF. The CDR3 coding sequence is TGTGCCAGCAGCGTGGGGGGGAAGGGGGAGACCCAGTACTTC.

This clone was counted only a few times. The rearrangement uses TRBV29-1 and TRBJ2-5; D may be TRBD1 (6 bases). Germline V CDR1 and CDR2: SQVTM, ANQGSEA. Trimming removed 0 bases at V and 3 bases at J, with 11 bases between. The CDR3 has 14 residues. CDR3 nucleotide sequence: TGCAGCGTTGAAGATTTGCCAGGGGAAGAGACCCAGTACTTC. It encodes CSVEDLPGEETQYF.

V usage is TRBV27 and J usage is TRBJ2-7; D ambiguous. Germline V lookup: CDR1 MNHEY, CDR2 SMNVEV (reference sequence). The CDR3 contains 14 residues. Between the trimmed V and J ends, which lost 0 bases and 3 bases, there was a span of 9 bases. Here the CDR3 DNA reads TGTGCCAGCAGTTTATCCTCGGTTTTCTACGAGCAGTACTTC. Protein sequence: CASSLSSVFYEQYF.

The DNA for the CDR3 is TGTGCCAGCTGTTCCAGGGGGCAGGGGCCCCAGCATTTT. Its translation: CASCSRGQGPQHF. This chain links TRBV9 with TRBJ1-5, with 8 bases lining up with TRBD1. Germline V gene lookup returns CDR1 SGDLS and CDR2 YYNGEE. This CDR3 is 13 amino acids long. Losses at the gene ends were 7 bases for V and 9 bases for J; bases not matched to a gene: 9.

CDR3 in DNA: TGCGCCAGCAGCCAAGGTCTAGTCACGGTCTCATTAGTGTCCTACAATGAGCAGTTCTTC. It encodes CASSQGLVTVSLVSYNEQFF. The chain is built from TRBV4-1 and TRBJ2-1, with D hard to call. The germline V gene has CDR1 MGHRA and CDR2 YSYEKL. The CDR3 covers 20 residues. V dropped 1 base and J dropped 1 base, with 23 bases sitting between them.

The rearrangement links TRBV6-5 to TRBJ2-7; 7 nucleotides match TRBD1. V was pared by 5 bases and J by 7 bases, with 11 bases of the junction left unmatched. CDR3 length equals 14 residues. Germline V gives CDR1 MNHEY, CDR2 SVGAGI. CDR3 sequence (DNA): TGTGCCAGCAGTCCTGCGGACAGGCCCGGTGAGCAGTACTTC. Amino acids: CASSPADRPGEQYF.

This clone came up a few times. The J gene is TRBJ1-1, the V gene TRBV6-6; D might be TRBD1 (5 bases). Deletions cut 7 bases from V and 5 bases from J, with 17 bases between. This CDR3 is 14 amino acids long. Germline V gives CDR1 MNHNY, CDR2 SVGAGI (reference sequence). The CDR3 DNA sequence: TGTGCCAGCACTACCTCGGGGGTAGGAACTGAAGCTTTCTTT. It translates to CASTTSGVGTEAFF.

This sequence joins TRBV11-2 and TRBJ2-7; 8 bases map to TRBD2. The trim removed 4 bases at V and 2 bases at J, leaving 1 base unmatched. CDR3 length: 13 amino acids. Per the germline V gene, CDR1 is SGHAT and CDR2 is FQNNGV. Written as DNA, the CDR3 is TGTGCCAGCAGCTCGGGGGGGGCCTACGAGCAGTACTTC. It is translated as CASSSGGAYEQYF.

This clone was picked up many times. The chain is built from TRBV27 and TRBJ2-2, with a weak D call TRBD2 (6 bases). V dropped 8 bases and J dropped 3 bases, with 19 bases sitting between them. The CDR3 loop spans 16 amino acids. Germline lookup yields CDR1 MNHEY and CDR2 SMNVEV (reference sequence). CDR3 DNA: TGTGCCAGCTCGATCTCCCCCGCGGGGTACACCGGGGAGCTGTTTTTT. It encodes CASSISPAGYTGELFF.

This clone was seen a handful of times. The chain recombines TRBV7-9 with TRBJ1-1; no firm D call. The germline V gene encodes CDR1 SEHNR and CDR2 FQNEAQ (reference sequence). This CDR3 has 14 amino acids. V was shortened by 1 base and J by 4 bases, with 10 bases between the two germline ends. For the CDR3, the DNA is TGTGCCAGCAGCTTAGTCGGGGTAGGCACTGAAGCTTTCTTT. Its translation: CASSLVGVGTEAFF.

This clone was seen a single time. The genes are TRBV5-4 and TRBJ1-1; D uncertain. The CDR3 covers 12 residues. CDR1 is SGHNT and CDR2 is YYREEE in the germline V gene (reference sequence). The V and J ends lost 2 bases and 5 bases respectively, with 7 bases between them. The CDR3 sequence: CASSFGGTEAFF. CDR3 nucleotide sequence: TGTGCCAGCAGCTTTGGAGGGACTGAAGCTTTCTTT.

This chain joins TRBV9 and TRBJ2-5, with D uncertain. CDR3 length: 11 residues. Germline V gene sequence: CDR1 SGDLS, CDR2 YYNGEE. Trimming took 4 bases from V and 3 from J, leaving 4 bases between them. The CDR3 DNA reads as TGTGCCAGCAGCTCGGAAGAGACCCAGTACTTC. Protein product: CASSSEETQYF. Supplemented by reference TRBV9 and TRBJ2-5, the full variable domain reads DSGVTQTPKHLITATGQRVTLRCSPRSGDLSVYWYQQSLDQGLQFLIQYYNGEERAKGNILERFSAQQFPDLHSELNLSSLELGDSALYFCASSSEETQYFGPGTRLLVL.

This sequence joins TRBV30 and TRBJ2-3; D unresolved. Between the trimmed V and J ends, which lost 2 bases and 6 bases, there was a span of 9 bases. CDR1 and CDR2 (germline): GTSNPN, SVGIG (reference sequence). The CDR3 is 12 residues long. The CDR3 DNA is TGTGCCTGGAGTCCCAGTCTGGATACGCAGTATTTT. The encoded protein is CAWSPSLDTQYF.

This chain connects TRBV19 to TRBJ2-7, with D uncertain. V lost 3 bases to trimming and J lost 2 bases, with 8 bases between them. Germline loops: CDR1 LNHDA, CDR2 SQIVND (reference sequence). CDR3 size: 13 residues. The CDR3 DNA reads TGTGCCAGTAGTATCGGGTCCACCTACGAGCAGTACTTC. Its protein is CASSIGSTYEQYF.

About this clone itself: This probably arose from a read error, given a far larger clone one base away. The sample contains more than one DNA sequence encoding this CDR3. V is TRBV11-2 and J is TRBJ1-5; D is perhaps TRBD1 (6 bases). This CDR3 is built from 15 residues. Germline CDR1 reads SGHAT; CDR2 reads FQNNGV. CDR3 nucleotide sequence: TGCGCCAGCAGCATGCTACAGGGCCCAAGTCAGCCCCAGCATTTT. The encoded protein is CASSMLQGPSQPQHF. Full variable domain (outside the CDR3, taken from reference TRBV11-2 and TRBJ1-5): EAGVAQSPRYKIIEKRQSVAFWCNPISGHATLYWYQQILGQGPKLLIQFQNNGVVDDSQLPKDRFSAERLKGVDSTLKIQPAKLEDSAVYLCASSMLQGPSQPQHFGDGTRLSIL.

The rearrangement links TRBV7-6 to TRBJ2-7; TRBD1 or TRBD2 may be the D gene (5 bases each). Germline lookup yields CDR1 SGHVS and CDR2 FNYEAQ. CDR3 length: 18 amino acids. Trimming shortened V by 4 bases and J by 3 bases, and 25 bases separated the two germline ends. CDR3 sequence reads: CASSSLGGNGQTFYEQYF. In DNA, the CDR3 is TGTGCCAGCAGCTCCCTTGGGGGAAACGGCCAAACCTTCTACGAGCAGTACTTC. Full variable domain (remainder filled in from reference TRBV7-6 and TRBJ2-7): GAGVSQSPRYKVTKRGQDVALRCDPISGHVSLYWYRQALGQGPEFLTYFNYEAQQDKSGLPNDRFSAERPEGSISTLTIQRTEQRDSAMYRCASSSLGGNGQTFYEQYFGPGTRLTVT.

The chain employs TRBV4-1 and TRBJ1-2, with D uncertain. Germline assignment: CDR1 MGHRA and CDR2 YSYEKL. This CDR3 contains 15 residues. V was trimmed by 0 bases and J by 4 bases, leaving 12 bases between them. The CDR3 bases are TGCGCCAGCAGCCAAGATCCGGGATCTATCTATGGCTACACCTTC. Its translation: CASSQDPGSIYGYTF.